These 8 T cell receptor beta chains came from one sample sequenced in a study of blood T cell repertoires in COVID-19. Here immunoSEQ multiplex PCR was the method, and the copy in TCRdb shows in-frame clones only, minus some. The data contain some 270,000 clones, about 85% of them singletons. The specimen sequenced was peripheral blood. All receptors come from a human donor with COVID-19, enrolled during active disease. The donor label of this sample is uncertain.

This chain connects TRBV28 to TRBJ2-3; 9 bases map to TRBD2. The CDR3 runs 17 residues. Germline V gives CDR1 MDHEN, CDR2 SYDVKM. V shed 5 bases, J shed 0 bases, and the junction held 9 bases outside the gene matches. The CDR3 nucleotides read TGTGCCAGCAGTCCCCCTTCTAGCGGGGCTAGCACAGATACGCAGTATTTT. This gives the protein CASSPPSSGASTDTQYF.

The rearrangement uses TRBV28 and TRBJ1-2; 9 bases map to TRBD1. The trim removed 2 bases at V and 7 bases at J, leaving 11 bases unmatched. This CDR3 contains 16 residues. CDR1 and CDR2 from the germline V gene are MDHEN and SYDVKM. The CDR3 spells CASSLPSGQGGGGYTF. CDR3 in DNA: TGTGCCAGCAGTTTACCTTCGGGACAGGGAGGAGGTGGCTACACCTTC.

The rearrangement links TRBV5-6 to TRBJ2-6; no clear D. Looked up from germline, CDR1 is SGHDT and CDR2 is YYEEEE. The CDR3 consists of 14 residues. Trimming shortened V by 4 bases and J by 0 bases, and 5 bases separated the two germline ends. The CDR3 sequence: CASSMYSGANVLTF. CDR3 nucleotide sequence: TGTGCCAGCAGCATGTACTCTGGGGCCAACGTCCTGACTTTC.

The chain has TRBV5-6 and TRBJ1-1, with D maybe TRBD1 (6 bases). Trimming left V 5 bases short and J 10 bases short, with 18 bases between. The CDR3 extends over 13 amino acids. In germline, CDR1 is SGHDT, CDR2 YYEEEE. DNA of the CDR3: TGTGCCAGCAGATCCTACAGGGTCTGGGGAGCTTTCTTT. Amino acids: CASRSYRVWGAFF.

V usage is TRBV19 and J usage is TRBJ2-1; weak D call: TRBD2 (5 bases). Germline V CDR1 and CDR2: LNHDA, SQIVND (reference sequence). The V and J ends lost 10 bases and 4 bases respectively, with 17 bases between them. The CDR3 runs to 14 residues. Here the CDR3 DNA reads TGTGCCACCTCCCTCTTCGGGGAGTACAATGAGCAGTTCTTC. This codes for CATSLFGEYNEQFF.

This chain connects TRBV11-2 to TRBJ2-1; TRBD2 matches at 9 bases. The CDR3 is 12 amino acids. Germline CDR1 is SGHAT and CDR2 is FQNNGV. V lost 6 bases to trimming and J lost 8 bases; unmatched junction nucleotides: 2. This CDR3 reads CASRRGGDEQFF. The CDR3 nucleotides are TGTGCCAGCAGGCGCGGGGGGGATGAGCAGTTCTTC.

This clone showed up just a few times. The V call is TRBV25-1, the J call TRBJ2-7, with a weak D call TRBD1 (9 bases). From germline, CDR1 is MGHDK and CDR2 SYGVNS. The V gene lost 8 bases and the J gene lost 2 bases, with 19 bases spanning the gap. The CDR3 runs to 15 residues. CDR3 nucleotide sequence: TGTGCCAGCTCGGGGGGGACAGGGTGGGCCTACGAGCAGTACTTC. The encoded protein is CASSGGTGWAYEQYF.

The CDR3 is CAWSKVVAGEQFF. As DNA, the CDR3 is TGTGCCTGGAGTAAGGTAGTAGCGGGTGAGCAGTTCTTC. The rearrangement uses TRBV30 and TRBJ2-1; 7 bases align to TRBD2. This CDR3 is built from 13 residues. With 2 bases clipped from V and 9 bases from J, the junction kept 7 bases outside the gene matches. CDR1 is GTSNPN and CDR2 is SVGIG in the germline V gene (reference sequence).